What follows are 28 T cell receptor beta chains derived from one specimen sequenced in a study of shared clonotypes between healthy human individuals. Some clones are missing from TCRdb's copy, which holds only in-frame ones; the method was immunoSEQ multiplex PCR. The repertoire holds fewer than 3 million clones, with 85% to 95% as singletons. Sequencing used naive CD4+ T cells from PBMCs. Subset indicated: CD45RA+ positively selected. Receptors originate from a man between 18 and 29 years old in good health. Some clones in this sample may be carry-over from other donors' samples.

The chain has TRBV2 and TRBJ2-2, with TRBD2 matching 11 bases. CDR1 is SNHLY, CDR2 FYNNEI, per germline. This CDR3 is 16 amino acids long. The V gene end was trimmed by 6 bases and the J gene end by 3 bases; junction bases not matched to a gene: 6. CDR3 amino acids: CASRPGLADYTGELFF. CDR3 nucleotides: TGTGCCAGCAGGCCGGGACTAGCGGATTACACCGGGGAGCTGTTTTTT.

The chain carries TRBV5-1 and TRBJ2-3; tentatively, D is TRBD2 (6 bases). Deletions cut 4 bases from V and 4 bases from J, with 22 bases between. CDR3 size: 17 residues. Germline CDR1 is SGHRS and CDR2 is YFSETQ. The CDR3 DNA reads TGCGCCAGCAGCCTGCCCGTGGTAGCGGAGGGGTCAGATACGCAGTATTTT. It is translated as CASSLPVVAEGSDTQYF.

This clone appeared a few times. The CDR3 nucleotides read TGTGCCAGTAGTATTTGGCAGCCCCCTCCCCAGCATTTT. It codes for CASSIWQPPPQHF. The rearrangement uses TRBV19 and TRBJ1-5; D gene uncertain. The germline gives CDR1 LNHDA, CDR2 SQIVND (reference sequence). V dropped 3 bases and J dropped 10 bases, with 13 bases sitting between them. The CDR3 contains 13 residues.

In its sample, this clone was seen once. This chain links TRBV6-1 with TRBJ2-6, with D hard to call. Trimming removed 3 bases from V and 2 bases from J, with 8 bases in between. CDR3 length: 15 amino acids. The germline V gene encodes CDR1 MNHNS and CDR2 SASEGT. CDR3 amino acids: CASSDTNPGANVLTF. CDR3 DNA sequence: TGTGCCAGCAGTGACACGAATCCTGGGGCCAACGTCCTGACTTTC.

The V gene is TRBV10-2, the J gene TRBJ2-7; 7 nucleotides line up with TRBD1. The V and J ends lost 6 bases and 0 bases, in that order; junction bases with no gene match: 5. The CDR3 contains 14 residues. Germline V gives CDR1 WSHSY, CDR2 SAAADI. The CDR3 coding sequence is TGCGCCAGCAGGACGGGACAGACCTCCTACGAGCAGTACTTC. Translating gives CASRTGQTSYEQYF.

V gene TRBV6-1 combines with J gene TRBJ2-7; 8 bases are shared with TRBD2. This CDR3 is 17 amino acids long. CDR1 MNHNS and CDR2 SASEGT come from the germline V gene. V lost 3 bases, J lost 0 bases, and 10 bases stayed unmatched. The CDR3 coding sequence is TGTGCCAGCAGTGATTCCCTAGCGGGTTGGAGCTCCTACGAGCAGTACTTC. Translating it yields CASSDSLAGWSSYEQYF.

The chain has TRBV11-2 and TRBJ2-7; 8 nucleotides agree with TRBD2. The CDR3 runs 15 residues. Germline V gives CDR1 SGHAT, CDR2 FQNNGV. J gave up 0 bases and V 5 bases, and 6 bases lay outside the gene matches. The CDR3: CASSLVLAASYEQYF. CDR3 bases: TGTGCCAGCAGCCTAGTACTAGCGGCCTCCTACGAGCAGTACTTC.

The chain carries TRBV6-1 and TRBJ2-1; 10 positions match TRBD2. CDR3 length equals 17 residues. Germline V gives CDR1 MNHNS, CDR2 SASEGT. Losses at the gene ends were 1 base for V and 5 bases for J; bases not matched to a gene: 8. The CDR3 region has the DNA TGTGCCAGCAGTGAAGATTCAAGACTAGCGGGCAACAATGAGCAGTTCTTC. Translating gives CASSEDSRLAGNNEQFF.

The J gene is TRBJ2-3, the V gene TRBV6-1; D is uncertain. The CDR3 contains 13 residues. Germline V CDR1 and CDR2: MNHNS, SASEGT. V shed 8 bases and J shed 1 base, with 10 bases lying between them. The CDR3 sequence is CASLVWGTDTQYF. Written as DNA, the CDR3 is TGTGCCAGCCTCGTCTGGGGCACAGATACGCAGTATTTT.

The CDR3 DNA follows: TGTGCCAGCAGCACTCCGGGACAGGGACTCAATCAGCCCCAGCATTTT. Its protein product is CASSTPGQGLNQPQHF. This sequence joins TRBV5-8 and TRBJ1-5; TRBD1 agrees at 9 bases. The CDR3 loop spans 16 amino acids. The junction had 8 bases not matched to a gene; V was cut back by 4 bases and J by 3 bases. Germline assignment: CDR1 SGHTS and CDR2 YDEGEE.

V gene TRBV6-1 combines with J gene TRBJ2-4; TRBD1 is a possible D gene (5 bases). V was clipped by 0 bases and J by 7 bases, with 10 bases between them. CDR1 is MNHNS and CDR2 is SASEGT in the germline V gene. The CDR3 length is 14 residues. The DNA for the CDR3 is TGTGCCAGCAGTGAAGCGAACAAGGGGAACATTCAGTACTTC. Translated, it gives CASSEANKGNIQYF.

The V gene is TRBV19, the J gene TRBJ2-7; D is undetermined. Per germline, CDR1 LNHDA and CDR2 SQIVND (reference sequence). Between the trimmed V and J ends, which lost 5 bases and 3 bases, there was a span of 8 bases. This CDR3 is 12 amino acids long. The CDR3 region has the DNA TGTGCCAGTAGTTCCCCAAACTACGAGCAGTACTTC. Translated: CASSSPNYEQYF.

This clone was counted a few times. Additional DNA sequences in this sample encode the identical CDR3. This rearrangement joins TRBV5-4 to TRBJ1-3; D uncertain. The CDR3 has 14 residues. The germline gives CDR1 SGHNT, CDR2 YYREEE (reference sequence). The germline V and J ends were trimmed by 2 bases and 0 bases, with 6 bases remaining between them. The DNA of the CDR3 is TGTGCCAGCAGCTTAGGAGGCTCTGGAAACACCATATATTTT. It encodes CASSLGGSGNTIYF.

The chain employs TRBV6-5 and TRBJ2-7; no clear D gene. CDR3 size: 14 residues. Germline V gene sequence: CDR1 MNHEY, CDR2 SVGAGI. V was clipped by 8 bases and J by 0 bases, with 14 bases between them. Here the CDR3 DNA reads TGTGCCAGCTCCCGAGAGACCTTCTCCTACGAGCAGTACTTC. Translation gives CASSRETFSYEQYF.

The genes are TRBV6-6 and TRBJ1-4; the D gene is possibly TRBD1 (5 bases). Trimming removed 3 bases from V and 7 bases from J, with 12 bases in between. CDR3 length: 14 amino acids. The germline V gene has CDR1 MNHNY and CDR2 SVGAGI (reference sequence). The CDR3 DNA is TGTGCCAGCAGTTATCTCCGCGACAGTGAAAAACTGTTTTTT. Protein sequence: CASSYLRDSEKLFF.

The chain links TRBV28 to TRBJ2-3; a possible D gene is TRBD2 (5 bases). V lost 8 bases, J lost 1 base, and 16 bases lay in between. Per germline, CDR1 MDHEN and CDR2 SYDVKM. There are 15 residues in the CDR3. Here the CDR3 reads CASCPSAVGTDTQYF. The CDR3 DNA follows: TGTGCCAGCTGCCCGTCAGCGGTCGGCACAGATACGCAGTATTTT.

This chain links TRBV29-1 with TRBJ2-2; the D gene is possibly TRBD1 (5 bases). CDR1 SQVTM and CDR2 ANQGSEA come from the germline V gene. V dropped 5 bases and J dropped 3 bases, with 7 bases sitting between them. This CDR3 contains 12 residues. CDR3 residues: CSVTGYTGELFF. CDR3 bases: TGCAGCGTTACAGGTTACACCGGGGAGCTGTTTTTT.

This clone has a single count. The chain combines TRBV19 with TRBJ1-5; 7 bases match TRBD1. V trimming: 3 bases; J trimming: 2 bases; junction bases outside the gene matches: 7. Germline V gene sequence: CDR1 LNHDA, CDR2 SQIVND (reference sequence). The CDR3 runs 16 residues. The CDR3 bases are TGTGCCAGTAGTATGGACAGGATGGCTGGCAATCAGCCCCAGCATTTT. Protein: CASSMDRMAGNQPQHF.

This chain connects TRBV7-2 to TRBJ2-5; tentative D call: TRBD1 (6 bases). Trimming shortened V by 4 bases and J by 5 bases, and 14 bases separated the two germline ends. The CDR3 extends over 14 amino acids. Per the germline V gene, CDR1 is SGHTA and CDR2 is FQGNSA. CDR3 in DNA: TGTGCCAGCAGCTCGGGACAAAGCAGGGAGACCCAGTACTTC. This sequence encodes CASSSGQSRETQYF. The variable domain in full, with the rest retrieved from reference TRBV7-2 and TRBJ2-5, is GAGVSQSPSNKVTEKGKDVELRCDPISGHTALYWYRQSLGQGLEFLIYFQGNSAPDKSGLPSDRFSAERTGGSVSTLTIQRTQQEDSAVYLCASSSGQSRETQYFGPGTRLLVL.

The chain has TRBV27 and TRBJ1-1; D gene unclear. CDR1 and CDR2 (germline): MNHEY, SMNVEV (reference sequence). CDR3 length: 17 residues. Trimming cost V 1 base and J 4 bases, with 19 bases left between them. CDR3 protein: CASSLLMGIKEVTEAFF. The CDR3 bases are TGTGCCAGCAGTTTATTAATGGGTATTAAGGAAGTCACTGAAGCTTTCTTT.

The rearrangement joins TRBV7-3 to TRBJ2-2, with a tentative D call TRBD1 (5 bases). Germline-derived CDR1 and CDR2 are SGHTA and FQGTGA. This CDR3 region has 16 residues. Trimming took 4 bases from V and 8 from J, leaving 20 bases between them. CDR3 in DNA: TGTGCCAGCAGCTGGCGAGGTCAGGGTGAGGCGGGGGAGCTGTTTTTT. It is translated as CASSWRGQGEAGELFF.

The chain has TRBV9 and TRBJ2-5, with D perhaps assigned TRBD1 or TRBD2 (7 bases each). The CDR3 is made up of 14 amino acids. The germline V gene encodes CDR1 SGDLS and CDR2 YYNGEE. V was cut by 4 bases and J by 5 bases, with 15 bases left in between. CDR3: CASSLQGGRETQYF. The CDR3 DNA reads TGTGCCAGCAGCCTCCAGGGGGGGAGGGAGACCCAGTACTTC.

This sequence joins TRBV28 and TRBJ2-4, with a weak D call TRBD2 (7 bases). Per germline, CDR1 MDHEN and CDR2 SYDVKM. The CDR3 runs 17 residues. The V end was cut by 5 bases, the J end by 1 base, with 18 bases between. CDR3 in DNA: TGTGCCAGCAGTGGAGGGGGGGCAGCATATGCCAAAAACATTCAGTACTTC. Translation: CASSGGGAAYAKNIQYF.

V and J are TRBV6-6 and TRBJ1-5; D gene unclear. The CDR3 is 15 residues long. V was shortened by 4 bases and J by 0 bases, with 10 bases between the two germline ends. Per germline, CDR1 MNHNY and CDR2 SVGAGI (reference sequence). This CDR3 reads CASSSSLNSNQPQHF. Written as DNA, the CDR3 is TGTGCCAGCAGTTCCTCTCTGAATAGCAATCAGCCCCAGCATTTT.

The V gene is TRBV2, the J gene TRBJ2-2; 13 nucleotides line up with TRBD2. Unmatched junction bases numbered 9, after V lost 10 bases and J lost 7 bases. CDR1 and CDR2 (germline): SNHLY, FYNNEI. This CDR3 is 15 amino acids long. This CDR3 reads CATRGTSGTSGELFF. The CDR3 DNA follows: TGTGCCACCCGGGGGACTAGCGGGACGAGCGGGGAGCTGTTTTTT. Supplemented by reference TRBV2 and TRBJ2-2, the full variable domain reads EPEVTQTPSHQVTQMGQEVILRCVPISNHLYFYWYRQILGQKVEFLVSFYNNEISEKSEIFDDQFSVERPDGSNFTLKIRSTKLEDSAMYFCATRGTSGTSGELFFGEGSRLTVL.

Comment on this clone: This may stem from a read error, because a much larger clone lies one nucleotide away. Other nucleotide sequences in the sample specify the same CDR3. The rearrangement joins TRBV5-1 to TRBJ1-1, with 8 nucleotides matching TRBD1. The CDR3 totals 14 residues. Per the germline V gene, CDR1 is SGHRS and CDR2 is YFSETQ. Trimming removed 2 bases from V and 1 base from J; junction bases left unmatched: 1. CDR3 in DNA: TGCGCCAGCAGCTTTGGGACAGGGAACACTGAAGCTTTCTTT. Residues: CASSFGTGNTEAFF.

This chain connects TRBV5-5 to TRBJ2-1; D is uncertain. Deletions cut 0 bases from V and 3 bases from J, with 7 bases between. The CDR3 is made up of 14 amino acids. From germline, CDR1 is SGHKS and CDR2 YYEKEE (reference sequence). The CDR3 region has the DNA TGTGCCAGCAGCTTGGGGGCAGACTACAATGAGCAGTTCTTC. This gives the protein CASSLGADYNEQFF.

CDR3: CASLLGERQAFF. The CDR3 nucleotides read TGTGCCAGCCTTCTAGGTGAGCGCCAAGCTTTCTTT. The chain employs TRBV7-9 and TRBJ1-1; the D is unclear. Germline V gene lookup returns CDR1 SEHNR and CDR2 FQNEAQ (reference sequence). The CDR3 is 12 amino acids. V was cut by 8 bases and J by 9 bases, with 16 bases left in between.